This record concerns one TCR beta chain sequence. Antigen: not known. At one end, the junction sequence differs from germline, possibly due to a read error. The sample originates from a study of CD8+CD57+ T cells in acquired aplastic anemia. Whole-study context: Each DNA sample taken from sorted CD4+ and CD8+ cells came to about 3.2 ug on average. Regarding the study as a whole: Sharing between patients and controls was observed for over 25 CD8+ CDR3 sequences. In CD8+ cells, Simpson's diversity showed no significant difference between patients and controls.

Patients sequenced had flow cytometry evidence of CD8+CD57+ cell expansion. The blood sampling took place in patients who had so far received no therapy. Profiling that covered TCR beta VDJ and CDR3 relied on genomic DNA as its template. TCRdb reprocessed the reads with MiXCR, giving one entry per CDR3 protein. The sample carries approximately 220,000 distinct CDR3 sequences, around 45% recorded once. Sequenced: sorted CD4+, CD8+, or CD8+CD57+ T cells (not recorded which) from PBMCs. This sequence was found in a human donor with aplastic anemia.

This chain's CDR3 is CASTDRDTEALF. The CDR3 nucleotides are TGCGCCAGCACAGACAGGGACACTGAAGCTCTCTTT. J is TRBJ1-1 and V is TRBV10-2; TRBD1 matches 7 bases. CDR3 length equals 12 residues. Germline values: CDR1 WSHSY, CDR2 SAAADI.